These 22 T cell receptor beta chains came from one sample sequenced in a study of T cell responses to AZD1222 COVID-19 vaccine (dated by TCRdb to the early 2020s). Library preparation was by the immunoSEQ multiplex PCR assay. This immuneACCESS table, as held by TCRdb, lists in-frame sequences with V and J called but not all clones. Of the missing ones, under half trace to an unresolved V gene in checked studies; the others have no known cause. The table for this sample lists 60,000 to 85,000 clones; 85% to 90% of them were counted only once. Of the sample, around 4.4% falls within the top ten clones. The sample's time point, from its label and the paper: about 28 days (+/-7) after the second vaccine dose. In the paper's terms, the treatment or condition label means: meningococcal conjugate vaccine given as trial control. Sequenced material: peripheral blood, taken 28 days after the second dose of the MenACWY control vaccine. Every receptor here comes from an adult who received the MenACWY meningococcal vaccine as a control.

The CDR3: CASSHISEQFF. As DNA, the CDR3 is TGTGCCAGCAGTCATATTAGTGAGCAGTTCTTC. The rearrangement links TRBV28 to TRBJ2-1; D not certain. Trimming left V 5 bases short and J 9 bases short, with 8 bases between. Germline-derived CDR1 and CDR2 are MDHEN and SYDVKM. The CDR3 covers 11 residues.

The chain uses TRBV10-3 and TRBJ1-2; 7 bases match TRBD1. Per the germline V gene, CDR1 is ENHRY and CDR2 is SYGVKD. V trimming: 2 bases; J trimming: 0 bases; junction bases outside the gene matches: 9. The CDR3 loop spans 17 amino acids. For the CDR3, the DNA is TGTGCCATCAGTGAGCCACCGGGACAGCTTACTAACTATGGCTACACCTTC. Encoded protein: CAISEPPGQLTNYGYTF.

The CDR3 region has the DNA TGTGCCAGTAGTAGACAGAACGGCTACGAGCAGTACTTC. Translating it yields CASSRQNGYEQYF. The rearrangement uses TRBV19 and TRBJ2-7, with D possibly being TRBD1 (5 bases). The germline V and J ends were trimmed by 4 bases and 3 bases, with 10 bases remaining between them. Germline loops: CDR1 LNHDA, CDR2 SQIVND (reference sequence). The CDR3 is made up of 13 amino acids.

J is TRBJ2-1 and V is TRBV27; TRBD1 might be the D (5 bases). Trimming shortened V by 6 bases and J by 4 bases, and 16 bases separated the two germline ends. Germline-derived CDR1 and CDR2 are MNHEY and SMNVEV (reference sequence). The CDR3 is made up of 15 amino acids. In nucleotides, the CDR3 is TGTGCCAGCAGACAGACAGTGTCGACGTACAATGAGCAGTTCTTC. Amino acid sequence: CASRQTVSTYNEQFF.

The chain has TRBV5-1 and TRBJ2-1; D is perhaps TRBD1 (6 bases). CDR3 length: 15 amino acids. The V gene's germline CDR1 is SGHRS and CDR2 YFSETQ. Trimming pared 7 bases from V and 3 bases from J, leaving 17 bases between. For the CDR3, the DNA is TGCGCCAGCCGCAGGGAACAGGGCCTCTACAATGAGCAGTTCTTC. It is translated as CASRREQGLYNEQFF.

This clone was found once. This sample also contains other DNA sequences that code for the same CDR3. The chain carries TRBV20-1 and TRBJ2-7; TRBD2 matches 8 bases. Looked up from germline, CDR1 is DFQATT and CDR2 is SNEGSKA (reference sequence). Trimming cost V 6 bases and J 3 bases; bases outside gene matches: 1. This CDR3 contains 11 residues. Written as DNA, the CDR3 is TGCAGTGCGCGGGAGGTCTACGAGCAGTACTTC. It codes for CSAREVYEQYF.

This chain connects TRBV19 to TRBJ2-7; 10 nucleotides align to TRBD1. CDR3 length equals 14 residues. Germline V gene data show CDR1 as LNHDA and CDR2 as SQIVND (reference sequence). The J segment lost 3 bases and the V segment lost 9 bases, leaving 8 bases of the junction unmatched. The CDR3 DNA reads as TGTGCCAGCTCCCTGGGGGACAGGGGCTACGAGCAGTACTTC. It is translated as CASSLGDRGYEQYF.

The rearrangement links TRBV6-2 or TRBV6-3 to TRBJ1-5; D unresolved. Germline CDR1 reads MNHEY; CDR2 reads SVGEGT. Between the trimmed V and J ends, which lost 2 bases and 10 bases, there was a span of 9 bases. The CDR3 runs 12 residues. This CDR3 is CASSYLFLPQHF. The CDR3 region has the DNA TGTGCCAGCAGTTACCTCTTTCTCCCCCAGCATTTT.

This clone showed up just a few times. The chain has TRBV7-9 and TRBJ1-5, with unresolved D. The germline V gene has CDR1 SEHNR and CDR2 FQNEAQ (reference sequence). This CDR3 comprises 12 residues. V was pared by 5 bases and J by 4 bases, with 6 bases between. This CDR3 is CASSPGNQPQHF. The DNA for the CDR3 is TGTGCCAGCAGCCCCGGGAATCAGCCCCAGCATTTT.

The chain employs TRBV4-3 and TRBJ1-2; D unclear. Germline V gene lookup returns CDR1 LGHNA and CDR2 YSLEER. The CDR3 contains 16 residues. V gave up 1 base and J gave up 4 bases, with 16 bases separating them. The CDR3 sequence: CASSQVLAGSRYGYTF. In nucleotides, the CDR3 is TGCGCCAGCAGCCAAGTGCTTGCTGGGAGTCGCTATGGCTACACCTTC.

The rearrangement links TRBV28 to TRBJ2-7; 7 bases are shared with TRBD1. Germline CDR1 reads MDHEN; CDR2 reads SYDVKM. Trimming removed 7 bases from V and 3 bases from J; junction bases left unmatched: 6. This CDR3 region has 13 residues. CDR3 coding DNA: TGTGCCAGCAATCCAGGGGGTGTCTACGAGCAGTACTTC. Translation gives CASNPGGVYEQYF.

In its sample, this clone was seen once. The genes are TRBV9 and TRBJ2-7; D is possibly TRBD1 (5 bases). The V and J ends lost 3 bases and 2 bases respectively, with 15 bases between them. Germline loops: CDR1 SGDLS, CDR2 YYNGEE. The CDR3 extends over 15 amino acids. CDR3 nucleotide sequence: TGTGCCAGCAGCGGTGGGGCAGGGCCTCCCTACGAGCAGTACTTC. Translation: CASSGGAGPPYEQYF.

CDR3 sequence (DNA): TGTGCCATCAGTGAGTCGGAGCGGTCCGGGAGAGGCTACACCTTC. It specifies CAISESERSGRGYTF. This chain links TRBV10-3 with TRBJ1-2; D gene unclear. This CDR3 is built from 15 residues. The V end was cut by 0 bases, the J end by 8 bases, with 16 bases between. The germline gives CDR1 ENHRY, CDR2 SYGVKD.

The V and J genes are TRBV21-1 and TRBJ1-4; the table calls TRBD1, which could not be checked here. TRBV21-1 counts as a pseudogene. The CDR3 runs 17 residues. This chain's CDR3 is CASSRALWTGTNEKLFF. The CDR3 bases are TGTGCCAGCAGCAGGGCCCTGTGGACAGGTACTAATGAAAAACTGTTTTTT.

The CDR3 region is CASSPSGPGETQYF. The CDR3 bases are TGTGCCAGCTCACCCAGCGGGCCGGGGGAGACCCAGTACTTC. The genes are TRBV18 and TRBJ2-5; tentatively, D is TRBD2 (6 bases). The germline V gene has CDR1 KGHSH and CDR2 LQKENI. V lost 3 bases to trimming and J lost 5 bases, with 13 bases between them. The CDR3 spans 14 residues. Full variable domain (rest looked up from reference TRBV18 and TRBJ2-5): NAGVMQNPRHLVRRRGQEARLRCSPMKGHSHVYWYRQLPEEGLKFMVYLQKENIIDESGMPKERFSAEFPKEGPSILRIQQVVRGDSAAYFCASSPSGPGETQYFGPGTRLLVL.

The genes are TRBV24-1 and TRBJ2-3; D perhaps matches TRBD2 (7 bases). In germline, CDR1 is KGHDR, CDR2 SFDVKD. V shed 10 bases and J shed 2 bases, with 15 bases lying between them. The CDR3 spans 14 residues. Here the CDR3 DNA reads TGTGCCACGGGAGGGCAGGGGTTCACAGATACGCAGTATTTT. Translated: CATGGQGFTDTQYF.

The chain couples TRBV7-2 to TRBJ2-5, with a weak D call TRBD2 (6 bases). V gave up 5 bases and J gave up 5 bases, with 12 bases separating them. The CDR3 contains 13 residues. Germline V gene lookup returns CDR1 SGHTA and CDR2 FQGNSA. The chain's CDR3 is CASSAYRGETQYF. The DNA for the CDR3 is TGTGCCAGCAGCGCTTACCGGGGGGAGACCCAGTACTTC. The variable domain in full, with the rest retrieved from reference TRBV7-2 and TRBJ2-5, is GAGVSQSPSNKVTEKGKDVELRCDPISGHTALYWYRQSLGQGLEFLIYFQGNSAPDKSGLPSDRFSAERTGGSVSTLTIQRTQQEDSAVYLCASSAYRGETQYFGPGTRLLVL.

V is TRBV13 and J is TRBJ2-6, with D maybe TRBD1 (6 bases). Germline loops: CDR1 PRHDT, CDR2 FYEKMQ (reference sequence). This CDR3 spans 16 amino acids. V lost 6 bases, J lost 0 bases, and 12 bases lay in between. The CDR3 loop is CASSTGFSSGANVLTF. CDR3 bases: TGTGCCAGCAGTACAGGGTTCAGCTCTGGGGCCAACGTCCTGACTTTC.

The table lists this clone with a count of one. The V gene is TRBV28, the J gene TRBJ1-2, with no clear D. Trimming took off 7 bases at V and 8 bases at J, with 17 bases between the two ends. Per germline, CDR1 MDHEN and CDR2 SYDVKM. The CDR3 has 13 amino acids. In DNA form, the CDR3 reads TGTGCCAGCATGGGTGGTGGGGAAGGGGGCTACACCTTC. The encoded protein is CASMGGGEGGYTF.

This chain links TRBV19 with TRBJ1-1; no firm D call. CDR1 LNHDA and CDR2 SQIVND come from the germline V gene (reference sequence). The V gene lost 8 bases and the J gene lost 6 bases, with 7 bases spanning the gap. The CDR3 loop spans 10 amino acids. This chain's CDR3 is CASLGAEAFF. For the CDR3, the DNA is TGTGCCAGTCTAGGAGCTGAAGCTTTCTTT.

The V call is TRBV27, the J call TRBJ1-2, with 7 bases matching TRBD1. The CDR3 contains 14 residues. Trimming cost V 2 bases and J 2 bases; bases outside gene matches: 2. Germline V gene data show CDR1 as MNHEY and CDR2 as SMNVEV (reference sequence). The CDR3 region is CASSLRGQNYGYTF. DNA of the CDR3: TGTGCCAGCAGTTTAAGGGGGCAAAACTATGGCTACACCTTC.

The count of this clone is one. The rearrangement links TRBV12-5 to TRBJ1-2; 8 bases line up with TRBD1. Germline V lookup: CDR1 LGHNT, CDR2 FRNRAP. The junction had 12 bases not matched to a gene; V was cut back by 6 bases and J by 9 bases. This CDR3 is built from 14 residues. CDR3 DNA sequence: TGTGCTAGTGGCTTAACGCGGGGGACAGGCCGCTACACCTTC. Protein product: CASGLTRGTGRYTF.